Below are 15 T cell receptor beta chains sequenced from a single sample in a study of blood T cell repertoires in COVID-19. Profiling relied on immunoSEQ multiplex PCR, and the TCRdb table lists in-frame clones only, not all of them. The table lists approximately 76,000 clones, roughly 82% of them singletons. The sample comprised peripheral blood. These receptor sequences come from a middle-aged man with acute or convalescent COVID-19.

The chain employs TRBV29-1 and TRBJ2-5; TRBD1 aligns across 8 bases. The junction had 9 bases not matched to a gene; V was cut back by 4 bases and J by 5 bases. Germline V gives CDR1 SQVTM, CDR2 ANQGSEA. CDR3 length equals 14 residues. CDR3: CSVVVAGGAETQYF. CDR3 in DNA: TGCAGCGTTGTAGTGGCAGGGGGCGCGGAGACCCAGTACTTC. Drawing the rest from reference TRBV29-1 and TRBJ2-5, the complete variable domain is SAVISQKPSRDICQRGTSLTIQCQVDSQVTMMFWYRQQPGQSLTLIATANQGSEATYESGFVIDKFPISRPNLTFSTLTVSNMSPEDSSIYLCSVVVAGGAETQYFGPGTRLLVL.

In its sample, this clone was seen once. The rearrangement joins TRBV7-8 to TRBJ1-5; 7 bases match TRBD1. This CDR3 has 18 residues. Trimming removed 5 bases from V and 1 base from J; junction bases left unmatched: 14. The germline gives CDR1 SGHVS, CDR2 FQNEAQ. The CDR3 sequence is CASSSEQGPGWSNQPQHF. The CDR3, as DNA: TGTGCCAGCAGCAGCGAACAGGGGCCCGGGTGGAGCAATCAGCCCCAGCATTTT.

The rearrangement links TRBV5-1 to TRBJ1-1; no firm D call. Germline V CDR1 and CDR2: SGHRS, YFSETQ. The V gene lost 0 bases and the J gene lost 5 bases, with 14 bases spanning the gap. The CDR3 length is 15 residues. CDR3 loop: CASSLGSGWRTEAFF. CDR3 nucleotide sequence: TGCGCCAGCAGCTTGGGTTCGGGTTGGCGAACTGAAGCTTTCTTT.

The gene calls are TRBV4-1 and TRBJ2-1; 7 nucleotides align to TRBD2. V gave up 4 bases and J gave up 3 bases; unmatched junction bases: 12. This CDR3 spans 17 amino acids. Germline CDR1 is MGHRA and CDR2 is YSYEKL. The CDR3 sequence: CASSPEPGLDGYNEQFF. Here the CDR3 DNA reads TGCGCCAGCAGCCCAGAACCCGGACTAGACGGCTACAATGAGCAGTTCTTC.

The chain combines TRBV9 with TRBJ2-1; tentatively, D is TRBD1 (5 bases). CDR3 length equals 17 residues. V was clipped by 4 bases and J by 0 bases, with 17 bases between them. The germline V gene has CDR1 SGDLS and CDR2 YYNGEE. The CDR3 nucleotides are TGTGCCAGCAGCCGCCCCAGGGCTACGAGCTCCTACAATGAGCAGTTCTTC. As protein: CASSRPRATSSYNEQFF.

The chain carries TRBV5-6 and TRBJ1-4; tentatively, D is TRBD1 (6 bases). This CDR3 spans 14 amino acids. CDR1 and CDR2 (germline): SGHDT, YYEEEE. Trimming took 1 base from V and 14 from J, leaving 18 bases between them. The CDR3 protein is CASSLFSGTYDLFF. The CDR3 region has the DNA TGTGCCAGCAGCTTGTTTTCCGGGACATATGATCTGTTTTTT.

The chain uses TRBV10-3 and TRBJ1-5, with D unresolved. V lost 3 bases, J lost 0 bases, and 9 bases lay in between. CDR3 length: 15 residues. Germline CDR1 reads ENHRY; CDR2 reads SYGVKD. The CDR3 reads CAISDGGDSNQPQHF. CDR3 nucleotide sequence: TGTGCCATCAGTGATGGAGGAGATAGCAATCAGCCCCAGCATTTT.

This chain joins TRBV4-2 and TRBJ1-2, with TRBD1 identical over 12 bases. V trimming: 2 bases; J trimming: 8 bases; junction bases outside the gene matches: 3. Per germline, CDR1 LGHNA and CDR2 YNFKEQ. The CDR3 runs 14 residues. CDR3 sequence: CASSQPGTGGGYTF. The CDR3 DNA reads as TGTGCCAGCAGCCAACCTGGGACAGGGGGCGGCTACACCTTC.

The genes are TRBV4-1 and TRBJ1-6, with a tentative D call TRBD1 (6 bases). CDR1 and CDR2 (germline): MGHRA, YSYEKL. V lost 2 bases and J lost 7, with 18 bases in between. The CDR3 contains 17 residues. For the CDR3, the DNA is TGCGCCAGCAGCCAACCATCGCGGGGGCACAAAAATTCACCCCTCCACTTT. Its translation is CASSQPSRGHKNSPLHF.

This clone showed up just a few times. V is TRBV3-1 (or the pseudogene TRBV3-2) and J is TRBJ2-7; perhaps TRBD1 as D (5 bases). This CDR3 is 14 amino acids long. Between the trimmed V and J ends, which lost 1 base and 2 bases, there was a span of 9 bases. The germline V gene encodes CDR1 LGHDT and CDR2 YNNKEL (reference sequence). The CDR3, as DNA: TGTGCCAGCAGCCAAGGACAGTCCACCTACGAGCAGTACTTC. The encoded protein is CASSQGQSTYEQYF.

The chain links TRBV18 to TRBJ2-2; D perhaps matches TRBD1 (5 bases). Germline CDR1 is KGHSH and CDR2 is LQKENI. V was trimmed by 0 bases and J by 2 bases, leaving 13 bases between them. The CDR3 spans 17 residues. The CDR3 here is CASSPPVWGRNTGELFF. In DNA, the CDR3 is TGTGCCAGCTCACCACCCGTATGGGGCAGAAACACCGGGGAGCTGTTTTTT.

The chain employs TRBV18 and TRBJ1-6, with 8 bases identical to TRBD1. The J segment lost 6 bases and the V segment lost 4 bases, leaving 5 bases of the junction unmatched. This CDR3 is 15 amino acids long. CDR1 KGHSH and CDR2 LQKENI come from the germline V gene. CDR3 protein: CASSRPGQGNSPLHF. The CDR3 coding sequence is TGTGCCAGCTCACGGCCCGGACAGGGTAATTCACCCCTCCACTTT.

This sequence joins TRBV5-6 and TRBJ1-1; D remains unclear. The CDR3 contains 14 residues. The V and J ends lost 4 bases and 0 bases respectively, with 10 bases between them. The germline V gene has CDR1 SGHDT and CDR2 YYEEEE. The CDR3 spells CASSPTIMNTEAFF. The CDR3 bases are TGTGCCAGCAGCCCCACAATCATGAACACTGAAGCTTTCTTT.

The V and J genes are TRBV4-3 and TRBJ1-1; D gene uncertain. Trimming stripped 0 bases from V and 7 bases from J, with 12 bases between. The V gene's germline CDR1 is LGHNA and CDR2 YSLEER. The CDR3 loop spans 14 amino acids. The CDR3 DNA is TGCGCCAGCAGCCAAGATCGGTCAGGTTTTGAAGCTTTCTTT. It yields the protein CASSQDRSGFEAFF.

The CDR3 spells CASSLSRDRASYEQYF. The CDR3, as DNA: TGTGCCAGCAGCCTCTCCCGGGACAGGGCGTCCTACGAGCAGTACTTC. The chain couples TRBV5-5 to TRBJ2-7, with TRBD1 matching 9 bases. Trimming cost V 4 bases and J 1 base; bases outside gene matches: 9. Germline assignment: CDR1 SGHKS and CDR2 YYEKEE (reference sequence). CDR3 length: 16 residues. The full variable domain, its missing parts supplied by reference TRBV5-5 and TRBJ2-7, is DAGVTQSPTHLIKTRGQQVTLRCSPISGHKSVSWYQQVLGQGPQFIFQYYEKEERGRGNFPDRFSARQFPNYSSELNVNALLLGDSALYLCASSLSRDRASYEQYFGPGTRLTVT.